These 21 T cell receptor beta chains were sequenced from one sample in a study of blood T cells in healthy people across ages. Next came a second PCR, run for about 7 to 12 cycles, which used a sample-barcoded 5' primer along with a J-beta primer mix. From the 5' RACE reads, TCRdb called clonotypes with MiXCR, one entry per CDR3 protein. The repertoire consists of 1.5 million or so distinct CDR3 sequences, with 40% to 50% occurring once and the leading ten covering less than 8%. Material: blood. Receptor source: a woman aged 18-35 years in good health.

This clonotype was picked up a small number of times. V and J are TRBV5-1 and TRBJ2-1; D possibly corresponds to TRBD2 (5 bases). The V end was cut by 6 bases, the J end by 3 bases, with 19 bases between. The germline V gene encodes CDR1 SGHRS and CDR2 YFSETQ. CDR3 length equals 16 residues. The CDR3 is CASTLWGRGNYNEQFF. DNA of the CDR3: TGCGCCAGCACCCTCTGGGGTCGGGGTAACTACAATGAGCAGTTCTTC.

The chain is built from TRBV7-9 and TRBJ1-1, with unresolved D. This CDR3 region has 14 residues. Germline V gives CDR1 SEHNR, CDR2 FQNEAQ (reference sequence). The V and J ends lost 2 bases and 6 bases respectively, with 13 bases between them. CDR3: CASSLWGPKAEAFF. CDR3 in DNA: TGTGCCAGCAGCTTATGGGGTCCTAAGGCTGAAGCTTTCTTT.

The CDR3 reads CASSHPEGASTDTQYF. CDR3 nucleotide sequence: TGCGCCAGCAGTCATCCTGAAGGGGCTAGCACAGATACGCAGTATTTT. V and J are TRBV4-1 and TRBJ2-3; possibly TRBD1 for D (5 bases). This CDR3 has 16 amino acids. V was cut by 6 bases and J by 0 bases, with 16 bases left in between. Germline assignment: CDR1 MGHRA and CDR2 YSYEKL.

The rearrangement links TRBV5-6 to TRBJ1-1; weak D call: TRBD1 (6 bases). The V gene lost 3 bases and the J gene lost 3 bases, with 12 bases spanning the gap. The CDR3 spans 14 residues. Germline assignment: CDR1 SGHDT and CDR2 YYEEEE. The CDR3 sequence is CASSWGAEDTEAFF. The CDR3 DNA follows: TGTGCCAGCAGCTGGGGGGCGGAAGACACTGAAGCTTTCTTT.

Turning to this clonotype: The junction shows a germline mismatch at one end, possibly a read error. The chain combines TRBV7-3 with TRBJ2-3, with 8 bases identical to TRBD2. This CDR3 contains 15 residues. CDR1 is SGHTA and CDR2 is FQGTGA in the germline V gene. The CDR3 is CASRLNGGAGDTQYF. The CDR3 DNA follows: TGTGCCAGCAGATTAAACGGGGGGGCCGGAGATACGCAGTATTTT.

The chain carries TRBV9 and TRBJ1-2, with 7 bases that match TRBD1. Unmatched junction bases numbered 10, after V lost 3 bases and J lost 5 bases. Germline lookup yields CDR1 SGDLS and CDR2 YYNGEE. The CDR3 is made up of 15 amino acids. The CDR3 DNA follows: TGTGCCAGCAGCGAGGGGGACAGCCCAGTGTATGGCTACACCTTC. Protein: CASSEGDSPVYGYTF.

This clonotype was found a few times. The J gene is TRBJ1-1, the V gene TRBV28; D is perhaps TRBD1 (5 bases). This CDR3 comprises 14 residues. The germline V gene encodes CDR1 MDHEN and CDR2 SYDVKM. V was pared by 7 bases and J by 5 bases, with 17 bases between. CDR3 sequence reads: CASKVQGTGTEAFF. The CDR3 nucleotides read TGTGCCAGCAAGGTGCAGGGCACGGGAACTGAAGCTTTCTTT.

The chain carries TRBV20-1 and TRBJ1-1; no firm D call. The CDR3 spans 12 residues. Trimming shortened V by 5 bases and J by 1 base, and 8 bases separated the two germline ends. The germline V gene encodes CDR1 DFQATT and CDR2 SNEGSKA (reference sequence). As DNA, the CDR3 is TGCAGTGCTCCACCGTGGAACACTGAAGCTTTCTTT. As protein: CSAPPWNTEAFF.

The gene calls are TRBV7-9 and TRBJ1-2; TRBD1 agrees at 7 bases. The CDR3 has 15 amino acids. The J segment lost 7 bases and the V segment lost 0 bases, leaving 8 bases of the junction unmatched. Germline V gene sequence: CDR1 SEHNR, CDR2 FQNEAQ (reference sequence). This chain's CDR3 is CASSLAQLDRVGYTF. CDR3 DNA: TGTGCCAGCAGCTTAGCCCAACTTGACAGGGTTGGCTACACCTTC.

The chain joins TRBV3-1 to TRBJ2-5; 9 bases fit TRBD2. V was clipped by 0 bases and J by 5 bases; unmatched bases: 16. Germline CDR1 LGHDT, CDR2 YNNKEL (reference sequence). CDR3 length: 19 amino acids. In DNA, the CDR3 is TGTGCCAGCAGCCAAGATCGTCTAGCGGGGTGGGGGTCAGGGGAGACCCAGTACTTC. Encoded protein: CASSQDRLAGWGSGETQYF.

V usage is TRBV6-5 and J usage is TRBJ1-5, with TRBD1 as a possible D gene (6 bases). This CDR3 is built from 16 residues. V lost 8 bases, J lost 5 bases, and 22 bases lay in between. The germline CDR1 and CDR2 sequences are MNHEY and SVGAGI. The CDR3 bases are TGTGCCAGCTCTCCAGGGGCAGGGCGGGGCGATCAGCCCCAGCATTTT. Its translation: CASSPGAGRGDQPQHF.

The chain combines TRBV6-5 with TRBJ2-7, with D uncertain. Trimming removed 0 bases at V and 2 bases at J, with 11 bases between. Germline lookup yields CDR1 MNHEY and CDR2 SVGAGI. The CDR3 sequence is 15 residues long. This chain's CDR3 is CASSYSNGPTYEQYF. The CDR3 region has the DNA TGTGCCAGCAGTTACTCCAACGGGCCAACCTACGAGCAGTACTTC.

This chain links TRBV20-1 with TRBJ2-3; D might be TRBD1 (7 bases). Trimming removed 0 bases at V and 8 bases at J, with 15 bases between. Per the germline V gene, CDR1 is DFQATT and CDR2 is SNEGSKA (reference sequence). This CDR3 contains 14 residues. This CDR3 is CSARDQAQGGTQYF. The CDR3, as DNA: TGCAGTGCTAGAGATCAGGCCCAGGGGGGTACGCAGTATTTT.

The chain uses TRBV20-1 and TRBJ2-7, with TRBD1 matching 9 bases. CDR3 size: 15 residues. Trimming removed 0 bases from V and 1 base from J; junction bases left unmatched: 4. CDR1 is DFQATT and CDR2 is SNEGSKA in the germline V gene (reference sequence). The CDR3 bases are TGCAGTGCTAGAGATGCCGGGACAGGGTCCTACGAGCAGTACTTC. Protein sequence: CSARDAGTGSYEQYF.

The rearrangement uses TRBV29-1 and TRBJ2-7; 9 bases agree with TRBD2. V lost 5 bases and J lost 2; bases outside the gene matches: 13. This CDR3 has 16 residues. Looked up from germline, CDR1 is SQVTM and CDR2 is ANQGSEA. The CDR3 DNA reads as TGCAGCGTTAGATGGGGGACTAGCTGGGGCCCCTACGAGCAGTACTTC. Translated, it gives CSVRWGTSWGPYEQYF.

The sample holds a few counts of this clonotype. Sequence at one end of the junction differs from germline and may be a read error. The rearrangement uses TRBV7-2 and TRBJ2-5; D is unclear. The germline V gene encodes CDR1 SGHTA and CDR2 FQGNSA. The CDR3 contains 17 residues. The CDR3 DNA is TGTGCCAGCAGCTTATGGCACCCCGTCGGTTACCAGGAGACCCGGTACTTC. Translated: CASSLWHPVGYQETRYF. Full variable domain (rest looked up from reference TRBV7-2 and TRBJ2-5): GAGVSQSPSNKVTEKGKDVELRCDPISGHTALYWYRQSLGQGLEFLIYFQGNSAPDKSGLPSDRFSAERTGGSVSTLTIQRTQQEDSAVYLCASSLWHPVGYQETRYFGPGTRLLVL.

The chain is built from TRBV7-6 and TRBJ2-1; a weak D match, TRBD2 (5 bases). This CDR3 is 15 amino acids long. Trimming stripped 2 bases from V and 7 bases from J, with 15 bases between. The germline V gene encodes CDR1 SGHVS and CDR2 FNYEAQ. The CDR3 DNA is TGTGCCAGCAGCTTAACGGATGAGGGAGTGAATGAGCAGTTCTTC. Amino acid sequence: CASSLTDEGVNEQFF.

The table lists this clonotype with many counts. The gene calls are TRBV5-1 and TRBJ2-7; possible D gene TRBD2, 7 bases. Germline CDR1 SGHRS, CDR2 YFSETQ. The CDR3 is 15 amino acids. The V end lost 4 bases, the J end lost 7 bases, and 21 bases lay between the germline ends. This chain's CDR3 is CASSPGQSGGNEQYF. CDR3 DNA sequence: TGCGCCAGCAGCCCAGGACAGTCGGGGGGCAATGAGCAGTACTTC.

The rearrangement uses TRBV9 and TRBJ2-1; TRBD2 matches 7 bases. V lost 3 bases to trimming and J lost 6 bases; unmatched junction nucleotides: 15. Germline V CDR1 and CDR2: SGDLS, YYNGEE. The CDR3 extends over 17 amino acids. In DNA form, the CDR3 reads TGTGCCAGCAGCGCCAGCTGGCTAGCGGAGGGGCCCAATGAGCAGTTCTTC. Translated, it gives CASSASWLAEGPNEQFF.

CDR3 region: CASSPGAGTNQPQHF. CDR3 DNA sequence: TGCGCCAGCAGCCCGGGCGCAGGGACTAATCAGCCCCAGCATTTT. The chain has TRBV4-1 and TRBJ1-5, with D maybe TRBD1 (5 bases). Trimming left V 4 bases short and J 4 bases short, with 14 bases between. Germline values: CDR1 MGHRA, CDR2 YSYEKL. This CDR3 has 15 amino acids.

This sequence joins TRBV6-1 and TRBJ2-3, with 10 bases fitting TRBD2. With 5 bases clipped from V and 3 bases from J, the junction kept 11 bases outside the gene matches. The CDR3 spans 17 residues. Per germline, CDR1 MNHNS and CDR2 SASEGT. The CDR3 nucleotides are TGTGCCAGCAGTCCTCCATCCAGCGGGGGGGCAACAGATACGCAGTATTTT. Amino acid sequence: CASSPPSSGGATDTQYF.